A single sample gave rise to the 23 T cell receptor beta chains below, sequenced in a study of Ad26.COV2.S vaccination and SARS-CoV-2 variants. The protocol was immunoSEQ multiplex PCR, while the TCRdb copy is restricted to in-frame clones and leaves out a portion. In the table there are about 280,000 clones, 70% to 90% of which are singletons. Treatment noted: about 20 received Ad26.COV2.S at low or high dose, single or two shots; 5 received placebo; per-sample allocation not given. Collection of samples fell on day 63 after the first vaccine or placebo injection. The input for sequencing was peripheral blood, taken in a trial of Ad26.COV2.S vaccine versus placebo. These receptor sequences come from a person between 18 and 60 years old who received the Ad26.COV2.S COVID-19 vaccine or a placebo.

V gene TRBV11-2 combines with J gene TRBJ2-7; the match to TRBD2 covers 14 bases. There are 18 residues in the CDR3. Germline V gene data show CDR1 as SGHAT and CDR2 as FQNNGV. J was trimmed by 0 bases and V by 5 bases; bases with no gene match: 9. This CDR3 is CASSPDGLAGGLSYEQYF. The CDR3 coding sequence is TGTGCCAGCAGCCCCGATGGACTAGCGGGGGGACTCTCCTACGAGCAGTACTTC.

The chain carries TRBV7-9 and TRBJ2-3; TRBD2 agrees at 7 bases. The CDR3 contains 17 residues. Germline V gene sequence: CDR1 SEHNR, CDR2 FQNEAQ (reference sequence). Trimming removed 4 bases from V and 2 bases from J; junction bases left unmatched: 12. This chain's CDR3 is CASSSGRAGDYTDTQYF. As DNA, the CDR3 is TGTGCCAGCAGCTCCGGTCGGGCGGGGGATTACACAGATACGCAGTATTTT.

V usage is TRBV7-2 and J usage is TRBJ2-1, with unresolved D. In germline, CDR1 is SGHTA, CDR2 FQGNSA. V lost 5 bases and J 0 bases, leaving 5 bases between the germline ends. This CDR3 is 13 amino acids long. CDR3 in amino acids: CASSKASYNEQFF. The CDR3 nucleotides read TGTGCCAGCAGCAAGGCCTCCTACAATGAGCAGTTCTTC.

The chain is built from TRBV27 and TRBJ2-1; TRBD1 agrees at 12 bases. V shed 1 base and J 7 bases; nucleotides not matched to a gene: 11. This CDR3 comprises 18 residues. Germline assignment: CDR1 MNHEY and CDR2 SMNVEV (reference sequence). The CDR3 here is CASSLWGFGDRGLNEQFF. The DNA of the CDR3 is TGTGCCAGCAGTTTATGGGGGTTTGGGGACAGGGGGCTAAATGAGCAGTTCTTC.

This rearrangement joins TRBV6-2 or TRBV6-3 to TRBJ1-5; 9 bases fit TRBD1. V dropped 7 bases and J dropped 5; count of bases not matched to a gene: 6. This CDR3 is 14 amino acids long. Germline loops: CDR1 MNHEY, CDR2 SVGEGT. The CDR3 DNA reads TGTGCCAGCACCCCGGGACAGGGACATCAGCCCCAGCATTTT. Translated: CASTPGQGHQPQHF.

The genes are TRBV5-1 and TRBJ2-2; possibly TRBD1 for D (5 bases). This CDR3 comprises 14 residues. Germline CDR1 and CDR2: SGHRS and YFSETQ. V lost 2 bases and J 4 bases, leaving 9 bases between the germline ends. CDR3 amino acids: CASSLGHPTGELFF. The CDR3 DNA is TGCGCCAGCAGCTTAGGACACCCCACCGGGGAGCTGTTTTTT.

This clone appeared a single time. The chain joins TRBV4-1 to TRBJ1-2; 9 positions match TRBD1. The CDR3 loop spans 16 amino acids. The trim removed 0 bases at V and 2 bases at J, leaving 4 bases unmatched. Germline lookup yields CDR1 MGHRA and CDR2 YSYEKL. CDR3 DNA: TGCGCCAGCAGCCAAGATTCGGACAGGGGAAACTATGGCTACACCTTC. It specifies CASSQDSDRGNYGYTF.

This clone has more than one count but fewer than ten. The chain has TRBV5-6 and TRBJ1-6; no clear D gene. This CDR3 is built from 14 residues. Per the germline V gene, CDR1 is SGHDT and CDR2 is YYEEEE. Between the trimmed V and J ends, which lost 1 base and 4 bases, there was a span of 6 bases. CDR3 loop: CASSLTAYNSPLHF. The CDR3 nucleotides are TGTGCCAGCAGCTTGACGGCGTATAATTCACCCCTCCACTTT.

This sequence joins TRBV6-2 or TRBV6-3 and TRBJ2-7; 9 bases are a match to TRBD2. The CDR3 runs 17 residues. J gave up 6 bases and V 2 bases, and 14 bases lay outside the gene matches. Germline V lookup: CDR1 MNHEY, CDR2 SVGEGT. The CDR3 DNA reads as TGTGCCAGCAGTTACGGCGCTAGCGGGGAGGTGGGGACCGAGCAGTACTTC. This translates into CASSYGASGEVGTEQYF.

This chain links TRBV5-1 with TRBJ2-3; D is unresolved. V shed 2 bases and J shed 0 bases, with 10 bases lying between them. The CDR3 runs 15 residues. The germline V gene encodes CDR1 SGHRS and CDR2 YFSETQ. The CDR3 protein is CASSLVLTSTDTQYF. The CDR3 DNA follows: TGCGCCAGCAGCTTAGTGCTAACTAGCACAGATACGCAGTATTTT.

This rearrangement joins TRBV13 to TRBJ2-5, with 8 bases fitting TRBD2. This CDR3 has 15 amino acids. The germline CDR1 and CDR2 sequences are PRHDT and FYEKMQ (reference sequence). After removal of 3 bases from V and 5 bases from J, the junction contained 8 bases not matched to a gene. CDR3 region: CASSFRGGRRETQYF. Written as DNA, the CDR3 is TGTGCCAGCAGCTTCCGGGGGGGCCGTAGGGAGACCCAGTACTTC.

The V and J genes are TRBV5-1 and TRBJ2-1, with a tentative D call TRBD2 (5 bases). Germline CDR1 and CDR2: SGHRS and YFSETQ. The CDR3 loop spans 17 amino acids. V was cut by 0 bases and J by 4 bases, with 17 bases left in between. The CDR3, as DNA: TGCGCCAGCAGCTTGGACGGGTACCGGGAAAAATACAATGAGCAGTTCTTC. Translated, it gives CASSLDGYREKYNEQFF.

The gene calls are TRBV6-2 or TRBV6-3 and TRBJ2-3, with TRBD2 identical over 9 bases. The germline V gene encodes CDR1 MNHEY and CDR2 SVGEGT. This CDR3 has 13 residues. The trim removed 5 bases at V and 7 bases at J, leaving 4 bases unmatched. This CDR3 is CASSAGGRYTQYF. The DNA for the CDR3 is TGTGCCAGCAGTGCGGGGGGGCGGTATACGCAGTATTTT.

The V gene is TRBV6-5, the J gene TRBJ2-2, with TRBD2 matching 8 bases. The trim removed 10 bases at V and 7 bases at J, leaving 8 bases unmatched. Germline V gives CDR1 MNHEY, CDR2 SVGAGI. The CDR3 is 13 residues long. CDR3 loop: CATQRGHGGELFF. In DNA, the CDR3 is TGTGCCACCCAGCGGGGGCATGGCGGGGAGCTGTTTTTT.

The rearrangement uses TRBV6-1 and TRBJ1-1; 10 nucleotides line up with TRBD1. CDR3 length equals 13 residues. V lost 6 bases, J lost 8 bases, and 6 bases stayed unmatched. Germline CDR1 and CDR2: MNHNS and SASEGT. The CDR3 loop is CASRDRGSGEAFF. The DNA of the CDR3 is TGTGCCAGCAGGGACAGGGGGTCCGGCGAAGCTTTCTTT.

This chain's CDR3 is CASSRGLARGGANEQFF. As DNA, the CDR3 is TGCGCCAGCAGCCGCGGGCTGGCCCGCGGGGGGGCCAATGAGCAGTTCTTC. The gene calls are TRBV4-1 and TRBJ2-1, with 9 bases identical to TRBD2. Germline CDR1 MGHRA, CDR2 YSYEKL. V trimming: 4 bases; J trimming: 6 bases; junction bases outside the gene matches: 13. The CDR3 has 17 residues.

The V and J genes are TRBV19 and TRBJ1-1; D remains unclear. CDR1 and CDR2 (germline): LNHDA, SQIVND (reference sequence). The CDR3 length is 14 residues. Between the trimmed V and J ends, which lost 3 bases and 4 bases, there was a span of 12 bases. The DNA of the CDR3 is TGTGCCAGTAGTATGGCCGCAGAAGCCACTGAAGCTTTCTTT. Its protein is CASSMAAEATEAFF. The entire variable domain, with the rest obtained from reference TRBV19 and TRBJ1-1, is as follows: DGGITQSPKYLFRKEGQNVTLSCEQNLNHDAMYWYRQDPGQGLRLIYYSQIVNDFQKGDIAEGYSVSREKKESFPLTVTSAQKNPTAFYLCASSMAAEATEAFFGQGTRLTVV.

The chain has TRBV21-1 and TRBJ2-4; TRBD2, the D gene given by the table, was not confirmed from the DNA. TRBV21-1 is flagged as a pseudogene. The CDR3 extends over 14 amino acids. DNA of the CDR3: TGTGCCAGCAGCAAATCCCCACGAGGAAACATTCAGTACTTC. This translates into CASSKSPRGNIQYF.

The count of this clone is one. V usage is TRBV3-1 (or the pseudogene TRBV3-2) and J usage is TRBJ2-7; D is undetermined. This CDR3 is 15 amino acids long. V was shortened by 0 bases and J by 0 bases, with 9 bases between the two germline ends. Germline V gene sequence: CDR1 LGHDT, CDR2 YNNKEL (reference sequence). CDR3 sequence: CASSQERPFSYEQYF. CDR3 coding DNA: TGTGCCAGCAGCCAAGAGAGGCCCTTCTCCTACGAGCAGTACTTC.

This clone was recorded only once. V usage is TRBV6-5 and J usage is TRBJ1-2; a weak D match, TRBD1 (6 bases). The CDR3 is 15 amino acids. Per germline, CDR1 MNHEY and CDR2 SVGAGI. V was clipped by 4 bases and J by 2 bases, with 14 bases between them. CDR3 amino acids: CASSLAGALNYGYTF. CDR3 in DNA: TGTGCCAGCAGTTTGGCGGGGGCCCTCAACTATGGCTACACCTTC.

The V call is TRBV2, the J call TRBJ2-6; possible D gene TRBD1, 5 bases. Looked up from germline, CDR1 is SNHLY and CDR2 is FYNNEI. V was clipped by 4 bases and J by 0 bases, with 10 bases between them. This CDR3 region has 16 residues. The DNA of the CDR3 is TGTGCCAGCAGTGCAACCAGGGACTCTGGGGCCAACGTCCTGACTTTC. It specifies CASSATRDSGANVLTF.

J is TRBJ1-2 and V is TRBV19; D is ambiguous. The length of the CDR3 is 12 residues. The germline CDR1 and CDR2 sequences are LNHDA and SQIVND (reference sequence). V lost 5 bases to trimming and J lost 0 bases, with 4 bases between them. The CDR3 sequence: CASSQANYGYTF. DNA for the CDR3: TGTGCCAGTAGTCAAGCTAACTATGGCTACACCTTC.

As DNA, the CDR3 is TGTGCCAGCAGCCCCAGACCGTACTACAATGAGCAGTTCTTC. This encodes CASSPRPYYNEQFF. The J gene is TRBJ2-1, the V gene TRBV11-2; no firm D call. V lost 5 bases, J lost 3 bases, and 11 bases lay in between. Germline V gene sequence: CDR1 SGHAT, CDR2 FQNNGV. The CDR3 contains 14 residues.